The rows below give T cell receptor beta chains drawn from one sample of a study of T cell responses to AZD1222 COVID-19 vaccine. Using immunoSEQ multiplex PCR, the repertoire was profiled, and TCRdb retains in-frame clones only, with some absent. The table shows about 85,000 clones, with 86% occurring only once. The input for sequencing was peripheral blood, taken on day 0 of AZD1222 vaccination. The receptors were sampled from an adult in good health. Each CDR3 is given with its conserved first and last residue. Fields, in order: clone size, D gene, V gene, J gene, CDR3 length, CDR3 DNA, CDR3 protein. The D gene is left open where the match is weak. Size values are once, few and many counts, or a class for expanded clones, and some rows have none.

size: NA
D: TRBD1
V: TRBV7-2
J: TRBJ1-6
length: 16
DNA: TGTGCCAGCAGCTTAGTGGGGGGGACAGGGTCCTCACCCCTCCACTTT
CDR3: CASSLVGGTGSSPLHF

size: NA
D: NA
V: TRBV4-3
J: TRBJ2-7
length: 15
DNA: TGCGCCAGCAGCCAAGGGCCCGGCAAACGCTACGAGCAGTACTTC
CDR3: CASSQGPGKRYEQYF

size: NA
D: NA
V: TRBV7-2
J: TRBJ2-7
length: 15
DNA: TGTGCCAGCAGCTCCCCGGAAAGGGGACCTTACGAGCAGTACTTC
CDR3: CASSSPERGPYEQYF

size: NA
D: NA
V: TRBV28
J: TRBJ2-3
length: 12
DNA: TGTGCCAGCAGCCGCGGGCTAGCGTTTTTTTATTTT
CDR3: CASSRGLAFFYF

size: NA
D: NA
V: TRBV11-3
J: TRBJ2-2
length: 15
DNA: TGTGCCAGCAGCTTAGCGGCTAGCAGTACCGGGGAGCTGTTTTTT
CDR3: CASSLAASSTGELFF

size: few
D: NA
V: TRBV19
J: TRBJ2-2
length: 14
DNA: TGTGCCAGTAGTAGGCTCACCCGACCCGGGGAGCTGTTTTTT
CDR3: CASSRLTRPGELFF

size: once
D: NA
V: TRBV11-2
J: TRBJ2-5
length: 15
DNA: TGTGCCAGCAGCTTAGCGTCAGCTCCCCGGGAGACCCAGTACTTC
CDR3: CASSLASAPRETQYF

size: NA
D: TRBD2
V: TRBV5-1
J: TRBJ2-1
length: 15
DNA: TGCGCCAGCAGCTTGGGACTAGCAGCGGGCAATGAGCAGTTCTTC
CDR3: CASSLGLAAGNEQFF

size: NA
D: TRBD2
V: TRBV18
J: TRBJ2-3
length: 16
DNA: TGTGCCAGCTCACCGAGGGAGGGAGGCGGCAAGCATACGCAGTATTTT
CDR3: CASSPREGGGKHTQYF

size: once
D: NA
V: TRBV7-3
J: TRBJ2-1
length: 12
DNA: TGTGCCAGCAGCACCTCAGGGGGGGAGCAGTTCTTC
CDR3: CASSTSGGEQFF

size: NA
D: TRBD1
V: TRBV6-5
J: TRBJ1-1
length: 12
DNA: TGTGCCAGCAGCGGGGACAGGGGTGCAGCTTTCTTT
CDR3: CASSGDRGAAFF

size: NA
D: NA
V: TRBV5-1
J: TRBJ2-5
length: 14
DNA: TGCGCCAGCAGCCCGGGCTTGAAAGGAGAGACCCAGTACTTC
CDR3: CASSPGLKGETQYF

size: NA
D: TRBD1
V: TRBV11-2
J: TRBJ1-2
length: 14
DNA: TGTGCCAGCAGGGGTGCCGGGACAGAGTATGGCTACACCTTC
CDR3: CASRGAGTEYGYTF

size: NA
D: NA
V: TRBV19
J: TRBJ2-2
length: 15
DNA: TGTGCCAGTAGCTTCGGGCAGGGAGCACCCGGGGAGCTGTTTTTT
CDR3: CASSFGQGAPGELFF

size: NA
D: NA
V: TRBV11-2
J: TRBJ2-2
length: 15
DNA: TGTGCCAGCAGCCCAACCGGATTGAACACCGGGGAGCTGTTTTTT
CDR3: CASSPTGLNTGELFF

size: NA
D: TRBD1
V: TRBV15
J: TRBJ2-2
length: 14
DNA: TGTGCCACCACGACAGGGGCGAACACCGGGGAGCTGTTTTTT
CDR3: CATTTGANTGELFF

size: NA
D: NA
V: TRBV7-2
J: TRBJ2-1
length: 13
DNA: TGTGCCAGCAGCGCTGGGGGGCACGGTGAGCAGTTCTTC
CDR3: CASSAGGHGEQFF

size: NA
D: NA
V: TRBV4-2
J: TRBJ1-5
length: 14
DNA: TGTGCCAGCAGCCAAGATTGGGGTTCTCAGCCCCAGCATTTT
CDR3: CASSQDWGSQPQHF